This T cell receptor (beta chain) was recorded in a study of T cell repertoires in cytomegalovirus infection. CDR1 is LNHNV and CDR2 is YYDKDF in the germline V gene (reference sequence). V dropped 5 bases and J dropped 8 bases, with 13 bases sitting between them. This CDR3 contains 13 residues. Overall study findings and caveats: HLA-C-restricted CMV-specific TCR beta clonotypes were dominant in the ex vivo response.

To note about this clonotype: What it binds is not known.

From the reads, TCRdb called clonotypes with MiXCR, one entry per CDR3 protein. Altogether hundreds of thousands of distinct CDR3 sequences are present, around a third being singletons, with the ten largest covering around 11%. This sequence joins TRBV15 and TRBJ2-1, with D possibly being TRBD2 (5 bases). The sequence was obtained from a human donor in good health (CMV status not recorded). Some clones in this sample may be carry-over from other donors' samples. The specimen comprised cultured CD8+ T cells from PBMCs, sampled from culture after CMV antigen stimulation. The CDR3 DNA reads as TGTGCCACCAGCGGAGGTATGGGGTATGAGCAGTTCTTC. Its protein product is CATSGGMGYEQFF.